The next 25 T cell receptor beta chains were all read from a single sample in a study of blood T cell repertoires in COVID-19. Sequencing used immunoSEQ multiplex PCR; TCRdb keeps in-frame clones, though not all of them. The sample includes 200,000 to 250,000 clones, roughly 90% of them seen just once. The sample taken for sequencing was peripheral blood. These receptors all come from a man aged 25 to 45 who had recovered from COVID-19.

The chain carries TRBV5-1 and TRBJ1-4; no firm D call. The V end was cut by 5 bases, the J end by 2 bases, with 7 bases between. Germline CDR1 reads SGHRS; CDR2 reads YFSETQ. The CDR3 is made up of 13 amino acids. The CDR3 bases are TGCGCCAGCAGGTTAGAGACTAATGAAAAACTGTTTTTT. Encoded protein: CASRLETNEKLFF. The full variable domain, rest sourced from reference TRBV5-1 and TRBJ1-4, is KAGVTQTPRYLIKTRGQQVTLSCSPISGHRSVSWYQQTPGQGLQFLFEYFSETQRNKGNFPGRFSGRQFSNSRSEMNVSTLELGDSALYLCASRLETNEKLFFGSGTQLSVL.

The chain links TRBV29-1 to TRBJ1-4, with TRBD1 as a possible D gene (6 bases). Germline CDR1 is SQVTM and CDR2 is ANQGSEA. Trimming removed 4 bases at V and 5 bases at J, with 17 bases between. The CDR3 is 15 residues long. The CDR3 nucleotides read TGCAGCGTTGCGACTTTGGGGGCCCTAAATGAAAAACTGTTTTTT. Translated, it gives CSVATLGALNEKLFF. Looking up the rest from reference TRBV29-1 and TRBJ1-4 gives the full variable domain: SAVISQKPSRDICQRGTSLTIQCQVDSQVTMMFWYRQQPGQSLTLIATANQGSEATYESGFVIDKFPISRPNLTFSTLTVSNMSPEDSSIYLCSVATLGALNEKLFFGSGTQLSVL.

This chain joins TRBV15 and TRBJ1-1; D is undetermined. Germline lookup yields CDR1 LNHNV and CDR2 YYDKDF (reference sequence). The CDR3 is 15 amino acids. V dropped 1 base and J dropped 5 bases, with 14 bases sitting between them. CDR3 bases: TGTGCCACCAGCAGAGTCTTCCCCATCGGGACTGAAGCTTTCTTT. Its translation: CATSRVFPIGTEAFF. The whole variable domain, remainder taken from reference TRBV15 and TRBJ1-1, is DAMVIQNPRYQVTQFGKPVTLSCSQTLNHNVMYWYQQKSSQAPKLLFHYYDKDFNNEADTPDNFQSRRPNTSFCFLDIRSPGLGDTAMYLCATSRVFPIGTEAFFGQGTRLTVV.

The chain couples TRBV14 to TRBJ1-6; 8 nucleotides agree with TRBD1. The CDR3 has 17 residues. Unmatched junction bases numbered 12, after V lost 4 bases and J lost 7 bases. CDR1 and CDR2 from the germline V gene are SGHDN and FVKESK. CDR3 in DNA: TGTGCCAGCAGCCGAAAAGGACAGGGCCTCGGGAATTCACCCCTCCACTTT. Amino acids: CASSRKGQGLGNSPLHF.

The chain links TRBV11-2 to TRBJ2-7; 8 bases line up with TRBD1. This CDR3 spans 15 amino acids. Germline CDR1 is SGHAT and CDR2 is FQNNGV. With 4 bases clipped from V and 0 bases from J, the junction kept 5 bases outside the gene matches. The CDR3 region is CASSSRTGSSYEQYF. The CDR3 coding sequence is TGTGCCAGCAGCTCTCGGACAGGGAGCTCCTACGAGCAGTACTTC.

The chain carries TRBV18 and TRBJ2-3; D is uncertain. CDR3 length: 15 amino acids. V gave up 3 bases and J gave up 0 bases, with 10 bases separating them. Germline V gives CDR1 KGHSH, CDR2 LQKENI. DNA of the CDR3: TGTGCCAGCTCACCGAGTGTAACTAGCACAGATACGCAGTATTTT. Amino acids: CASSPSVTSTDTQYF.

The chain carries TRBV5-4 and TRBJ2-5, with a tentative D call TRBD2 (5 bases). In germline, CDR1 is SGHNT, CDR2 YYREEE (reference sequence). The CDR3 covers 16 residues. The V end was cut by 4 bases, the J end by 0 bases, with 16 bases between. The CDR3 spells CASSPGIGPYQETQYF. The CDR3 DNA is TGTGCCAGCAGCCCGGGAATAGGGCCGTACCAAGAGACCCAGTACTTC.

This chain links TRBV4-1 with TRBJ1-1, with D unclear. Germline V gene data show CDR1 as MGHRA and CDR2 as YSYEKL. This CDR3 spans 16 amino acids. Between the trimmed V and J ends, which lost 0 bases and 1 base, there was a span of 12 bases. CDR3 region: CASSQDGGIGNTEAFF. The CDR3 nucleotides read TGCGCCAGCAGCCAAGATGGAGGGATCGGGAACACTGAAGCTTTCTTT.

The CDR3, as DNA: TGCGCCAGCAGCTTCCCGGGGAATGAAAAACTGTTTTTT. Translated: CASSFPGNEKLFF. The J gene is TRBJ1-4, the V gene TRBV5-1, with D uncertain. Germline V gene lookup returns CDR1 SGHRS and CDR2 YFSETQ. The CDR3 consists of 13 residues. V lost 2 bases, J lost 5 bases, and 7 bases lay in between.

This sequence joins TRBV7-2 and TRBJ2-3; 10 bases are shared with TRBD2. The germline V gene has CDR1 SGHTA and CDR2 FQGNSA. The CDR3 has 17 residues. The J segment lost 1 base and the V segment lost 2 bases, leaving 6 bases of the junction unmatched. The CDR3 DNA follows: TGTGCCAGCAGCTTATCTACTAGCGGGGCGGGCACAGATACGCAGTATTTT. Translation gives CASSLSTSGAGTDTQYF.

This chain links TRBV2 with TRBJ2-1; 10 nucleotides match TRBD1. Unmatched junction bases numbered 14, after V lost 5 bases and J lost 16 bases. This CDR3 is built from 14 residues. Per germline, CDR1 SNHLY and CDR2 FYNNEI. The CDR3 loop reads CASSPVFGTGDKFF. The CDR3 DNA is TGTGCCAGCAGTCCCGTGTTTGGGACAGGGGATAAATTCTTC.

V and J are TRBV6-5 and TRBJ1-2; tentative D call: TRBD1 (6 bases). The CDR3 loop spans 13 amino acids. Germline V gives CDR1 MNHEY, CDR2 SVGAGI. Trimming took off 5 bases at V and 1 base at J, with 8 bases between the two ends. CDR3 in DNA: TGTGCCAGCAGTAGGGGGTTTAACTATGGCTACACCTTC. It translates to CASSRGFNYGYTF.

This clone appeared once. The V call is TRBV29-1, the J call TRBJ1-2; perhaps TRBD1 as D (5 bases). Germline V gives CDR1 SQVTM, CDR2 ANQGSEA. Trimming removed 6 bases from V and 6 bases from J, with 14 bases in between. The CDR3 loop spans 12 amino acids. The CDR3: CSVTRGSHGYTF. CDR3 bases: TGCAGCGTCACCCGGGGGTCTCATGGCTACACCTTC. Full variable domain (missing parts from reference TRBV29-1 and TRBJ1-2): SAVISQKPSRDICQRGTSLTIQCQVDSQVTMMFWYRQQPGQSLTLIATANQGSEATYESGFVIDKFPISRPNLTFSTLTVSNMSPEDSSIYLCSVTRGSHGYTFGSGTRLTVV.

In its sample, this clone was seen a few times. V gene TRBV9 combines with J gene TRBJ1-2; D is perhaps TRBD1 (6 bases). Germline V CDR1 and CDR2: SGDLS, YYNGEE. The CDR3 sequence is 17 residues long. V was shortened by 3 bases and J by 0 bases, with 18 bases between the two germline ends. This CDR3 is CASSGRQEKFANYGYTF. The CDR3 DNA is TGTGCCAGCAGCGGGAGACAGGAGAAATTCGCTAACTATGGCTACACCTTC.

This chain links TRBV27 with TRBJ1-1, with D possibly TRBD1 on 6 matching bases. The germline V gene has CDR1 MNHEY and CDR2 SMNVEV (reference sequence). V was cut by 3 bases and J by 7 bases, with 9 bases left in between. CDR3 length: 12 amino acids. This CDR3 is CASSFSDSEAFF. CDR3 coding DNA: TGTGCCAGCAGTTTCTCGGACAGTGAAGCTTTCTTT.

The chain carries TRBV9 and TRBJ1-2, with unresolved D. The CDR3 length is 15 residues. Germline assignment: CDR1 SGDLS and CDR2 YYNGEE. V was shortened by 1 base and J by 0 bases, with 10 bases between the two germline ends. The CDR3 region has the DNA TGTGCCAGCAGCGTAACGGGGAACTCTAACTATGGCTACACCTTC. Residues: CASSVTGNSNYGYTF.

The chain is built from TRBV10-2 and TRBJ2-5; 12 bases match TRBD2. Trimming at V came to 10 bases and at J to 0 bases, leaving 6 bases not matched to a gene. The germline gives CDR1 WSHSY, CDR2 SAAADI. The CDR3 runs to 15 residues. The CDR3 DNA follows: TGCGCCACAAGCCTAGCGGGGGGGTACCAAGAGACCCAGTACTTC. Protein sequence: CATSLAGGYQETQYF.

The rearrangement uses TRBV4-1 and TRBJ1-2; tentatively, D is TRBD1 (5 bases). Germline V gives CDR1 MGHRA, CDR2 YSYEKL. With 1 base removed from V and 2 bases from J, the gap between germline ends came to 11 bases. CDR3 length equals 15 residues. In DNA, the CDR3 is TGCGCCAGCAGCCAAGTAAACAGGATAAACTATGGCTACACCTTC. As protein: CASSQVNRINYGYTF.

V is TRBV25-1 and J is TRBJ2-5, with a possible D match to TRBD1 (6 bases). V was pared by 1 base and J by 3 bases, with 9 bases between. Germline loops: CDR1 MGHDK, CDR2 SYGVNS. The length of the CDR3 is 14 residues. CDR3 nucleotide sequence: TGTGCCAGCAGTGAATTCCCAGGGGAAGAGACCCAGTACTTC. Translated, it gives CASSEFPGEETQYF.

The chain carries TRBV6-5 and TRBJ1-6; D gene uncertain. The CDR3 runs 15 residues. V lost 6 bases and J lost 1, with 10 bases in between. The germline gives CDR1 MNHEY, CDR2 SVGAGI. The CDR3 loop reads CASRPPGSYNSPLHF. CDR3 coding DNA: TGTGCCAGCAGACCCCCCGGGTCCTATAATTCACCCCTCCACTTT.

J is TRBJ1-5 and V is TRBV6-1; no clear D. Trimming cost V 0 bases and J 5 bases, with 14 bases left between them. The CDR3 runs 16 residues. Germline CDR1 is MNHNS and CDR2 is SASEGT. CDR3 in amino acids: CASSEAPGGGDQPQHF. The CDR3 DNA sequence: TGTGCCAGCAGTGAAGCCCCGGGAGGAGGAGATCAGCCCCAGCATTTT.

J is TRBJ1-4 and V is TRBV19; a weak D match, TRBD1 (5 bases). CDR3 size: 16 residues. Germline V gene data show CDR1 as LNHDA and CDR2 as SQIVND (reference sequence). V shed 4 bases and J shed 7 bases, with 19 bases lying between them. The CDR3 protein is CASSTLLGQRGEKLFF. Written as DNA, the CDR3 is TGTGCCAGTAGTACCTTGTTGGGGCAGAGAGGTGAAAAACTGTTTTTT.

V usage is TRBV11-2 and J usage is TRBJ1-1, with D unclear. Germline CDR1 SGHAT, CDR2 FQNNGV. V lost 3 bases, J lost 2 bases, and 16 bases lay in between. CDR3 length: 16 residues. CDR3 nucleotides: TGTGCCAGCAGCTTGGCTCCAGAAACAGCTAACACTGAAGCTTTCTTT. It codes for CASSLAPETANTEAFF.

The chain recombines TRBV11-3 with TRBJ2-1; D may be TRBD2 (6 bases). The CDR3 covers 15 residues. The germline gives CDR1 SGHNT, CDR2 YENEEA. V gave up 2 bases and J gave up 5 bases, with 13 bases separating them. CDR3 protein: CASSLNGGYDNEQFF. The CDR3 DNA sequence: TGTGCCAGCAGCTTAAACGGGGGTTACGACAATGAGCAGTTCTTC.

A single count supports this clone. V gene TRBV27 combines with J gene TRBJ2-7; D is unresolved. V lost 7 bases to trimming and J lost 4 bases, with 14 bases between them. Germline assignment: CDR1 MNHEY and CDR2 SMNVEV (reference sequence). CDR3 size: 13 residues. The CDR3 region is CASKNNGPYEQYF. The CDR3 nucleotides are TGTGCCAGCAAAAATAATGGCCCTTACGAGCAGTACTTC.